Reported below is one T cell receptor (beta chain). The CDR3 contains 15 residues. CDR1 and CDR2 (germline): SGDLS, YYNGEE. With V trimmed by 4 bases and J by 4 bases, 5 bases remained unmatched. Profiled with immunoSEQ multiplex PCR; TCRdb holds only in-frame clones, not every one. Counted here are 150,000 to 200,000 clones, about 88% occurring once; the ten biggest clones make up roughly 5.5%. The data were taken from a study of blood T cell repertoires in COVID-19. Overall study context: PBMCs, B-cell-depleted T cells, or T cells provided the cDNA or gDNA that made up the material.

The sample comprised peripheral blood. This sequence joins TRBV9 and TRBJ2-5, with 12 nucleotides matching TRBD1. The sequence was collected from a man in his forties with active or convalescent COVID-19. CDR3 sequence reads: CASSPGTGGIETQYF. The CDR3 bases are TGTGCCAGCAGCCCCGGGACAGGGGGCATAGAGACCCAGTACTTC.